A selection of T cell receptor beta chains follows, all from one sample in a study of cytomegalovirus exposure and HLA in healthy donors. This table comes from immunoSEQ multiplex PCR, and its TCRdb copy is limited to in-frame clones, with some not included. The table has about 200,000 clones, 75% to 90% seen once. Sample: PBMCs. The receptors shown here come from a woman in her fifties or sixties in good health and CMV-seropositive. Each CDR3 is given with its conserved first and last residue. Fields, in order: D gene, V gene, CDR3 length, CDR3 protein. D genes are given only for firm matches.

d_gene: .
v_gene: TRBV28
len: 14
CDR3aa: CASSPASSSYEQYF

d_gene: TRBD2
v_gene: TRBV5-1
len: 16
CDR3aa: CASSTGLAGDMETQYF

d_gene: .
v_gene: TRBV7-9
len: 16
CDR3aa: CASSLAGSQYHTEAFF

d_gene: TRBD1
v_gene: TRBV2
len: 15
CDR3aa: CASSESRGRVETQYF

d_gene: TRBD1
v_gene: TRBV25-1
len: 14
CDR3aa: CASSEGTGPNEQFF

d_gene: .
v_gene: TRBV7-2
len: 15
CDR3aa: CASSLVPGDSYEQYF

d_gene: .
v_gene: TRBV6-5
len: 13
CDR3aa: CASIRPGSDEQYF

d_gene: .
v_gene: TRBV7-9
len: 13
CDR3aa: CASSTQGENTQYF

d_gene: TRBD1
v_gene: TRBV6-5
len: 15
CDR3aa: CASSYYGTGNSPLHF

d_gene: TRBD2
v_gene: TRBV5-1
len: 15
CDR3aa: CASTLASGGANEQFF

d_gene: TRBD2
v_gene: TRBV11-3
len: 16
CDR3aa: CASSLNFLAESYEQYF

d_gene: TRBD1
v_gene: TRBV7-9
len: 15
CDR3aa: CASSFWTGSNQPQHF

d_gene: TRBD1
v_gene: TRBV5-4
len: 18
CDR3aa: CASSQPRPGQGYTGELFF

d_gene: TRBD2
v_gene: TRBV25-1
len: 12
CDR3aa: CASSAPSGLQFF

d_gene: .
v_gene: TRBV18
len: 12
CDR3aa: CASSPARAEAFF

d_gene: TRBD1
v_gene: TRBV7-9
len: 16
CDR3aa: CASTLSDTGGGYGYTF

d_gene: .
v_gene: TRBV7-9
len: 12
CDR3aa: CSSSSSTYEQYF

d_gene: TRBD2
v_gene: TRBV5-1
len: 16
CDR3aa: CASSEGTSGRGDTQYF

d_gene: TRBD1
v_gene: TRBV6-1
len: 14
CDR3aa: CATHKGQGSYEQYF

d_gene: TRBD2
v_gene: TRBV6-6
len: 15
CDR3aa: CASRLTSGSYNEQFF

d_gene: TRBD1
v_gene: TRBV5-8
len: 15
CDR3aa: CASTTGGNPNQPQHF

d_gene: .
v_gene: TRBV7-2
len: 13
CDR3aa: CASSSRTPGTQYF

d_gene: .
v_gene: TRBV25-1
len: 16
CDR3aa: CASRQGHSSYNSPLHF

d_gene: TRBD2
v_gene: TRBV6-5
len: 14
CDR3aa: CASKSLAGGNIQYF

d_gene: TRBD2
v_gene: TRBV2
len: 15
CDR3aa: CASSLLAGGYNEQFF

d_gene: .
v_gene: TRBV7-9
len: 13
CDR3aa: CSSSLAPGGEQFF

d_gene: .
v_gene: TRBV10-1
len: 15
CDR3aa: CATRRGRRKYQPQHF

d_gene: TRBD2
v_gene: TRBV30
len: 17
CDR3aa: CAWSGTSGRPSYNEQFF